The 20 T cell receptor beta chains below all came from one sample that was sequenced in a study of response to subunit inactivated influenza vaccine (dated by TCRdb to the late 2010s). The protocol used for the library was RT-PCR. TCRdb shows the sequencer as Illumina HiSeq 2500. TCRdb reprocessing: public reads trimmed at Q25 with fastp, clones called with MiXCR, in-frame beta chains kept. Each entry merges the rows of one CDR3 protein and shows their most common DNA and genes. This sample gives some 500,000 distinct CDR3 sequences in total; approximately 17% of them show up just once. The leading ten clones occupy less than 4% of the sample. Sequencing used CD4+ T cells sorted from PBMCs, obtained about 23 months after vaccination. The receptors originated from a man aged 50 to 69 who received an inactivated influenza vaccine. Donor details come from another sample of the same person, matched by shared clones.

The chain employs TRBV7-2 and TRBJ2-5, with D tentatively TRBD1 or TRBD2 (5 bases each). The CDR3 totals 15 residues. Trimming took 5 bases from V and 4 from J, leaving 17 bases between them. The germline V gene has CDR1 SGHTA and CDR2 FQGNSA. The CDR3 protein is CASSQTGRGRETQYF. DNA of the CDR3: TGTGCCAGCAGCCAAACGGGACGGGGAAGAGAGACCCAGTACTTC.

This clonotype came up a few times. The gene calls are TRBV10-3 and TRBJ1-6, with D possibly TRBD1 on 5 matching bases. Trimming stripped 6 bases from V and 11 bases from J, with 20 bases between. Germline-derived CDR1 and CDR2 are ENHRY and SYGVKD. CDR3 length equals 15 residues. The CDR3 spells CAIRARTTGVAPLHF. As DNA, the CDR3 is TGTGCCATCAGGGCCCGGACCACAGGAGTTGCACCCCTCCACTTT.

The chain joins TRBV24-1 to TRBJ2-1; 14 bases line up with TRBD2. The CDR3 totals 18 residues. The V gene's germline CDR1 is KGHDR and CDR2 SFDVKD. Trimming removed 5 bases from V and 0 bases from J; junction bases left unmatched: 5. The CDR3 region is CATSGPGTSGSSYNEQFF. The CDR3, as DNA: TGTGCCACCAGTGGCCCCGGGACTAGCGGGAGCTCCTACAATGAGCAGTTCTTC.

The rearrangement links TRBV7-6 to TRBJ2-2; a possible D gene is TRBD2 (5 bases). The CDR3 runs to 17 residues. Deletions cut 4 bases from V and 4 bases from J, with 19 bases between. Per germline, CDR1 SGHVS and CDR2 FNYEAQ. CDR3 sequence reads: CASSSRATTSFTGELFF. For the CDR3, the DNA is TGTGCCAGCAGCTCCCGGGCCACTACTAGTTTCACCGGGGAGCTGTTTTTT.

This clonotype was found a few times. The rearrangement joins TRBV5-1 to TRBJ2-2; 9 bases are shared with TRBD2. V was pared by 2 bases and J by 6 bases, with 5 bases of the junction left unmatched. The germline gives CDR1 SGHRS, CDR2 YFSETQ. This CDR3 has 15 residues. The DNA for the CDR3 is TGCGCCAGCAGCTTTGCGGGAGGGCGGTCCGGGGAGCTGTTTTTT. Translating it yields CASSFAGGRSGELFF. The full variable domain, in which reference TRBV5-1 and TRBJ2-2 provide the parts outside the CDR3, is KAGVTQTPRYLIKTRGQQVTLSCSPISGHRSVSWYQQTPGQGLQFLFEYFSETQRNKGNFPGRFSGRQFSNSRSEMNVSTLELGDSALYLCASSFAGGRSGELFFGEGSRLTVL.

The rearrangement joins TRBV24-1 to TRBJ2-3; D not certain. V shed 2 bases and J shed 2 bases, with 10 bases lying between them. Germline CDR1 and CDR2: KGHDR and SFDVKD. CDR3 length: 15 amino acids. CDR3 region: CATSDSDGATDTQYF. DNA for the CDR3: TGTGCCACCAGTGATTCGGATGGAGCCACAGATACGCAGTATTTT.

This clonotype has a count of ten or more. One end of the junction varies from germline; a read error may be responsible. The chain carries TRBV13 and TRBJ2-7, with 10 bases fitting TRBD2. The CDR3 is 15 residues long. CDR1 PRHDT and CDR2 FYEKMQ come from the germline V gene (reference sequence). CDR3 nucleotides: TGTGCCAGCAGCCAGGGGGGACTAGCGTCCTCCGAGCAGTACTTC. Translating it yields CASSQGGLASSEQYF.

This clonotype showed up just a few times. DNA for the CDR3: TGCGCCAGCAGCTTGGCCCAGGAAACCGGGGAGCTGTTTTTT. It encodes CASSLAQETGELFF. J is TRBJ2-2 and V is TRBV5-1; D is unclear. Germline assignment: CDR1 SGHRS and CDR2 YFSETQ. The CDR3 has 14 residues. Between the trimmed V and J ends, which lost 0 bases and 5 bases, there was a span of 8 bases.

This clonotype was observed a few times. The chain is built from TRBV20-1 and TRBJ2-7; D call uncertain. There are 11 residues in the CDR3. The germline CDR1 and CDR2 sequences are DFQATT and SNEGSKA (reference sequence). Trimming took 3 bases from V and 7 from J, leaving 10 bases between them. The CDR3 region is CSASNLWEQYF. The CDR3 nucleotides are TGCAGTGCTAGTAACCTTTGGGAGCAGTACTTC.

The chain links TRBV4-2 to TRBJ2-7; D remains ambiguous. Germline V lookup: CDR1 LGHNA, CDR2 YNFKEQ. The CDR3 consists of 15 residues. Trimming shortened V by 4 bases and J by 0 bases, and 13 bases separated the two germline ends. CDR3 sequence reads: CASSLSLDVSYEQYF. In DNA form, the CDR3 reads TGTGCCAGCAGCCTATCTCTGGACGTCTCCTACGAGCAGTACTTC.

This clonotype was detected many times. This sequence joins TRBV4-3 and TRBJ2-3, with D hard to call. The CDR3 has 15 amino acids. Germline CDR1 reads LGHNA; CDR2 reads YSLEER. Trimming cost V 0 bases and J 2 bases, with 9 bases left between them. The CDR3 region has the DNA TGCGCCAGCAGCCAAGACCACTACACCACAGATACGCAGTATTTT. Translated: CASSQDHYTTDTQYF.

This clonotype was found a few times. This rearrangement joins TRBV20-1 to TRBJ1-1; D unresolved. Germline loops: CDR1 DFQATT, CDR2 SNEGSKA (reference sequence). The CDR3 is 18 residues long. Trimming shortened V by 0 bases and J by 1 base, and 21 bases separated the two germline ends. The CDR3 nucleotides are TGCAGTGCTAGAGATAGCGACCGGGCCCTCGCAGCGAACACTGAAGCTTTCTTT. Translating it yields CSARDSDRALAANTEAFF.

The chain has TRBV7-9 and TRBJ2-7; 11 bases match TRBD2. V lost 5 bases and J lost 0; bases outside the gene matches: 3. CDR1 SEHNR and CDR2 FQNEAQ come from the germline V gene (reference sequence). The CDR3 sequence is 15 residues long. In DNA form, the CDR3 reads TGTGCCAGCAGCCCTAGCGGGGGGAGCTCCTACGAGCAGTACTTC. Translated, it gives CASSPSGGSSYEQYF.

This clonotype occurred a few times. The chain couples TRBV24-1 to TRBJ1-5; D is uncertain. Per the germline V gene, CDR1 is KGHDR and CDR2 is SFDVKD. The CDR3 contains 16 residues. Trimming pared 9 bases from V and 2 bases from J, leaving 19 bases between. The CDR3 loop is CATRTPDTARNQPQHF. The DNA of the CDR3 is TGTGCCACCCGCACTCCCGACACGGCACGCAATCAGCCCCAGCATTTT.

The gene calls are TRBV20-1 and TRBJ2-5; 11 bases align to TRBD2. J was trimmed by 2 bases and V by 5 bases; bases with no gene match: 4. The CDR3 runs 14 residues. From germline, CDR1 is DFQATT and CDR2 SNEGSKA (reference sequence). This chain's CDR3 is CSASTSGVQETQYF. The CDR3 DNA is TGCAGTGCTTCGACTAGCGGGGTTCAAGAGACCCAGTACTTC.

This clonotype occurred a few times. This sequence joins TRBV10-3 and TRBJ2-7, with D perhaps matching TRBD2 (7 bases). Looked up from germline, CDR1 is ENHRY and CDR2 is SYGVKD. The CDR3 spans 13 residues. Trimming pared 10 bases from V and 5 bases from J, leaving 18 bases between. CDR3 nucleotide sequence: TGTGCCACCACCACAGGGACTATACACGAGCAGTACTTC. Protein sequence: CATTTGTIHEQYF.

The rearrangement uses TRBV5-4 and TRBJ2-7, with 9 bases matching TRBD2. CDR3 size: 15 residues. The germline CDR1 and CDR2 sequences are SGHNT and YYREEE (reference sequence). J was trimmed by 3 bases and V by 4 bases; bases with no gene match: 8. The CDR3 loop reads CASSPEETSGYEQYF. In nucleotides, the CDR3 is TGTGCCAGCAGCCCGGAAGAGACTAGCGGCTACGAGCAGTACTTC.

The chain has TRBV6-4 and TRBJ2-1, with a weak D call TRBD1 (5 bases). Germline V gene sequence: CDR1 MRHNA, CDR2 SNTAGT. Between the trimmed V and J ends, which lost 2 bases and 1 base, there was a span of 12 bases. The length of the CDR3 is 16 residues. CDR3 loop: CASSDLGAESYNEQFF. In DNA, the CDR3 is TGTGCCAGCAGTGACCTAGGGGCCGAATCCTACAATGAGCAGTTCTTC.

This clonotype was observed a handful of times. The chain couples TRBV4-2 to TRBJ2-7, with D maybe TRBD2 (5 bases). CDR3 length: 16 amino acids. V shed 1 base and J shed 0 bases, with 13 bases lying between them. Germline CDR1 LGHNA, CDR2 YNFKEQ. CDR3 amino acids: CASSQGWTGSSYEQYF. DNA of the CDR3: TGTGCCAGCAGCCAAGGTTGGACGGGGAGCTCCTACGAGCAGTACTTC.

This clonotype showed up just once. This chain joins TRBV20-1 and TRBJ1-2, with a tentative D call TRBD1 (5 bases). Germline V gene data show CDR1 as DFQATT and CDR2 as SNEGSKA (reference sequence). The ends were cut back, 5 bases at V and 8 bases at J, with 18 bases in the middle. CDR3 length: 13 residues. For the CDR3, the DNA is TGCAGTGCTCAAGCGGGGGGACTTGGGGGCTACACCTTC. It translates to CSAQAGGLGGYTF.